This T cell receptor (beta chain) was documented in a study of blood T cell repertoires in COVID-19. Study at large: Acute-phase and convalescent COVID-19 samples originated in the United States, Italy and Spain.

TCRdb keeps only in-frame clones here, not all; method: immunoSEQ multiplex PCR. The profile shows tens of thousands of clones, under 90% of them singletons. This CDR3 contains 16 residues. The germline V and J ends were trimmed by 0 bases and 5 bases, with 14 bases remaining between them. Germline assignment: CDR1 LGHNA and CDR2 YSLEER. The sequencing sample was made of peripheral blood. The origin of this receptor is a woman aged 80 or over with acute or convalescent COVID-19. The gene calls are TRBV4-3 and TRBJ2-1; D is possibly TRBD2 (5 bases). The CDR3 reads CASSQDGGPPNNEQFF. CDR3 DNA sequence: TGCGCCAGCAGCCAAGATGGAGGACCACCCAACAATGAGCAGTTCTTC.